The entry that follows covers one T cell receptor beta chain sequence. V was pared by 5 bases and J by 3 bases, with 17 bases between. CDR3 length: 15 residues. From germline, CDR1 is MNHEY and CDR2 SVGAGI. The sample is drawn from a study of Ad26.COV2.S vaccination and SARS-CoV-2 variants. About the study: Intramuscular Ad26.COV2.S at 5x10^10 or 1x10^11 viral particles.

Treatment of the sample: 15 to 20 received Ad26.COV2.S at low or high dose, single or two shots; five or six received placebo; per-sample allocation not given. The study sampled participants on day 63 after the first vaccine or placebo injection. An Ad26 vector carrying the Wuhan-strain SARS-CoV-2 spike served as the vaccine. The method was immunoSEQ multiplex PCR; TCRdb's version includes in-frame clones alone and lacks a portion of them. This table holds more than 350,000 clones, 80% to 95% found once. The source material was peripheral blood, sampled in a trial of Ad26.COV2.S vaccine versus placebo. The sequence came from a person between 18 and 60 years old who received the Ad26.COV2.S COVID-19 vaccine or a placebo. The chain links TRBV6-5 to TRBJ2-7; TRBD2 is a possible D gene (6 bases). The CDR3 DNA follows: TGTGCCAGCAGTACCTACCCGACTAGTTTCTACGAGCAGTACTTC. As protein: CASSTYPTSFYEQYF.